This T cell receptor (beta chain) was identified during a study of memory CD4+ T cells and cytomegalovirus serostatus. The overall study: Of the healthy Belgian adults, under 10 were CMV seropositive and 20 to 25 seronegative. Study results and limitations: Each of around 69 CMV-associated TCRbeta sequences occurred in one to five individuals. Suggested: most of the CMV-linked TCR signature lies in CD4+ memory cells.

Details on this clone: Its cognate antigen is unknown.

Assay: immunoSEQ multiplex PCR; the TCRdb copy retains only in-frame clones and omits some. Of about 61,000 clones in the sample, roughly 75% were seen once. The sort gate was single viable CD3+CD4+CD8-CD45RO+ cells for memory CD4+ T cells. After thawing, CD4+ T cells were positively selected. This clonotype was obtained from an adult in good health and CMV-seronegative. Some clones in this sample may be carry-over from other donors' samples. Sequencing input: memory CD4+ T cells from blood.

The CDR3 DNA reads TGTGCCATCTCCTATGGCGATGAGCAGTTCTTC. It yields the protein CAISYGDEQFF. This chain uses TRBV10-3 with TRBJ2-1; D is unclear. Trimming stripped 8 bases from V and 8 bases from J, with 10 bases between. This CDR3 is 11 amino acids long. CDR1 and CDR2 (germline): ENHRY, SYGVKD.